The 8 T cell receptor beta chains in this list originate from one sample, sequenced in a study of post-analysis software for immune sequencing data. No antigen has been assigned to these receptors. Notes on the study in general: Higher frequency in patients than in controls was seen for five TRBV segments, with TRBV5-6, TRBV5-1 and TRBV20-1 among them.

The TCR beta cDNA libraries contained unique molecular identifiers. TCRdb ran MiXCR on the PCR reads and lists one entry per CDR3 protein. The data show hundreds of thousands of distinct CDR3 sequences, roughly 30% seen once. What was sequenced was blood. The receptors were sampled from a girl aged 10-17 years with multiple sclerosis.

In DNA, the CDR3 is TGCGCCAGCAGCCAAGATCTGAGGCAAAGAGGCGATGAGCAGTTCTTC. The encoded protein is CASSQDLRQRGDEQFF. The rearrangement links TRBV4-1 to TRBJ2-1; D ambiguous. The germline V and J ends were trimmed by 0 bases and 8 bases, with 17 bases remaining between them. Germline CDR1 is MGHRA and CDR2 is YSYEKL. The length of the CDR3 is 16 residues.

This clonotype was recorded a few times. The chain joins TRBV28 to TRBJ2-1; D unclear. This CDR3 has 17 amino acids. Germline V gene sequence: CDR1 MDHEN, CDR2 SYDVKM. Deletions cut 2 bases from V and 6 bases from J, with 20 bases between. In DNA form, the CDR3 reads TGTGCCAGCAGTTTAGACCGCCAGGCCAAGAAACCCAATGAGCAGTTCTTC. This gives the protein CASSLDRQAKKPNEQFF.

The CDR3 loop is CASSLGWAEGETQYF. The CDR3 DNA reads as TGTGCCAGCAGCCTGGGTTGGGCCGAGGGAGAGACCCAGTACTTC. The genes are TRBV6-5 and TRBJ2-5; weak D call: TRBD2 (5 bases). The germline V and J ends were trimmed by 6 bases and 4 bases, with 18 bases remaining between them. From germline, CDR1 is MNHEY and CDR2 SVGAGI. This CDR3 comprises 15 residues.

This clonotype has only a few counts. This chain links TRBV7-9 with TRBJ2-5; D remains ambiguous. CDR3 length: 15 amino acids. Germline V gene data show CDR1 as SEHNR and CDR2 as FQNEAQ (reference sequence). V dropped 1 base and J dropped 4 bases, with 13 bases sitting between them. This CDR3 is CASSLGSLVGETQYF. DNA for the CDR3: TGTGCCAGCAGCTTAGGATCGCTAGTCGGAGAGACCCAGTACTTC.

The chain couples TRBV11-2 to TRBJ2-6; 7 bases map to TRBD1. Germline assignment: CDR1 SGHAT and CDR2 FQNNGV. This CDR3 region has 17 residues. The J segment lost 3 bases and the V segment lost 3 bases, leaving 8 bases of the junction unmatched. The CDR3 coding sequence is TGTGCCAGCAGCTTTGGACAGGCTCTTGTTGGGGCCAACGTCCTGACTTTC. Residues: CASSFGQALVGANVLTF.

The genes are TRBV20-1 and TRBJ1-2; perhaps TRBD1 as D (5 bases). This CDR3 spans 13 amino acids. Germline CDR1 is DFQATT and CDR2 is SNEGSKA (reference sequence). V was shortened by 3 bases and J by 4 bases, with 12 bases between the two germline ends. In DNA form, the CDR3 reads TGCAGTGCTAGGCCCGCGGGGCTCTATGGCTACACCTTC. It specifies CSARPAGLYGYTF.

V gene TRBV21-1 combines with J gene TRBJ2-7; the table's TRBD2 call for D was not verified on the DNA. TRBV21-1 is labeled a pseudogene. The CDR3 length is 16 residues. CDR3 coding DNA: TGTGCCAGCAGCCTAAACCCTAGCGAGAGCTCCTACGAGCAGTACTTC. Amino acid sequence: CASSLNPSESSYEQYF.

The CDR3 DNA sequence: TGCGCCAGCAGTAGGGGACAGACATACAATGAGCAGTACTTC. The encoded protein is CASSRGQTYNEQYF. The gene calls are TRBV5-1 and TRBJ2-1, with 7 nucleotides matching TRBD1. The DNA end is more similar to TRBJ2-7, so the J call may be wrong. CDR3 length: 14 residues. Germline V gives CDR1 SGHRS, CDR2 YFSETQ.